This T cell receptor (beta chain) was recovered during a study of OX40 agonist ivuxolimab in advanced cancers. General observations from the study: The study found that CD8+ T cells averaged more expanded clones than CD4+. The study found among the lowest clonal expansion in partial responders at 0.1-3.0 mg/kg.

The repertoire was sequenced with immunoSEQ multiplex PCR; TCRdb's copy has only in-frame clones and lacks some. The sample has about 24,000 clones, approximately 91% seen once. Regarding this clone: Antigen: not known.

CDR3 length: 12 residues. Germline V gene sequence: CDR1 GTSNPN, CDR2 SVGIG (reference sequence). V was shortened by 4 bases and J by 0 bases, with 6 bases between the two germline ends. On cycle 4 day 1 and cycle 7 day 1, as well as at baseline, blood was sampled. Sequencing used CD4+ or CD8+ T cells sorted from blood, obtained in a trial of the OX40 agonist ivuxolimab. The rearrangement joins TRBV30 to TRBJ1-2; a possible D gene is TRBD1 (6 bases). This clonotype was sampled from an adult with an advanced solid tumor such as melanoma, head and neck, liver or kidney cancer. This CDR3 reads CAWTGANYGYTF. DNA for the CDR3: TGTGCCTGGACAGGGGCTAACTATGGCTACACCTTC. Based on the CDR3 plus reference TRBV30 and TRBJ1-2, the full variable domain is SQTIHQWPATLVQPVGSPLSLECTVEGTSNPNLYWYRQAAGRGLQLLFYSVGIGQISSEVPQNLSASRPQDRQFILSSKKLLLSDSGFYLCAWTGANYGYTFGSGTRLTVV.